This T cell receptor (beta chain) was obtained from a study of blood T cell repertoires in COVID-19. The overall study: The study drew acute and convalescent COVID-19 samples from the United States, Italy and Spain.

Per the original data handling: From reference gene primer amplification, estimates of nucleated cell counts were derived. Produced via immunoSEQ multiplex PCR; TCRdb's table is partial and in-frame only. For V, J and clone size, that table is used; D and trimming come from the DNA. The data hold some 33,000 clones, with over 80% observed a single time. V was cut by 5 bases and J by 4 bases, with 14 bases left in between. Germline CDR1 reads MNHEY; CDR2 reads SVGEGT. This CDR3 is built from 14 residues. Sequences were obtained from peripheral blood. The chain joins TRBV6-2 or TRBV6-3 to TRBJ1-2; maybe TRBD1 (6 bases). This TCR was sampled from a human donor in a cohort sampled during active COVID-19. In nucleotides, the CDR3 is TGTGCCAGCAGTGCACCCGGGACACTCTATGGCTACACCTTC. This gives the protein CASSAPGTLYGYTF.